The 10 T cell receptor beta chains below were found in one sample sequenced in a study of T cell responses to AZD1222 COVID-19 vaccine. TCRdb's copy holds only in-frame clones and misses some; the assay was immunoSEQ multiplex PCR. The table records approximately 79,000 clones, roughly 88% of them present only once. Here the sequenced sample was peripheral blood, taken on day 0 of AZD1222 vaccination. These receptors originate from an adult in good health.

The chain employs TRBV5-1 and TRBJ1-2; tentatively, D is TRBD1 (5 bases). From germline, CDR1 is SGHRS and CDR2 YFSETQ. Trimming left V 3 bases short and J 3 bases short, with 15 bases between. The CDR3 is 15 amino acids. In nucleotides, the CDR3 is TGCGCCAGCAGCTCCCGTGGGGCTGGGGACTATGGCTACACCTTC. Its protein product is CASSSRGAGDYGYTF.

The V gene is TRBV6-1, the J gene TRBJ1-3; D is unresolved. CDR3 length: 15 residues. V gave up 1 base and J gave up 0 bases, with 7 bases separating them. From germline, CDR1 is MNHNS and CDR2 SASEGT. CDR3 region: CASSEGVYSGNTIYF. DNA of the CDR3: TGTGCCAGCAGTGAAGGCGTCTACTCTGGAAACACCATATATTTT.

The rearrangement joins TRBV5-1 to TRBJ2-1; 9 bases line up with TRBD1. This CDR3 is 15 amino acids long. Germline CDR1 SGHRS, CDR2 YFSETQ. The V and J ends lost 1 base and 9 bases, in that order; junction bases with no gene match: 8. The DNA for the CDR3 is TGCGCCAGCAGCTTGTCCCTACAGGGGGCAGGTGAGCAGTTCTTC. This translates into CASSLSLQGAGEQFF.

The CDR3 spells CASSSREPNSPLHF. As DNA, the CDR3 is TGTGCCAGCAGTTCCCGGGAGCCCAATTCACCCCTCCACTTT. The V and J genes are TRBV27 and TRBJ1-6; D gene ambiguous. Trimming cost V 4 bases and J 7 bases, with 11 bases left between them. Germline V gene lookup returns CDR1 MNHEY and CDR2 SMNVEV (reference sequence). The CDR3 sequence is 14 residues long.

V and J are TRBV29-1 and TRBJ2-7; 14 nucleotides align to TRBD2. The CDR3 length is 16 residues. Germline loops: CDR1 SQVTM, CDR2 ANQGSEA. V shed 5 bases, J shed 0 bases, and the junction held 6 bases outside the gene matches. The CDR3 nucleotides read TGCAGCGTTTCTCGACTAGCGGGAGGGCCCTCCTACGAGCAGTACTTC. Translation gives CSVSRLAGGPSYEQYF.

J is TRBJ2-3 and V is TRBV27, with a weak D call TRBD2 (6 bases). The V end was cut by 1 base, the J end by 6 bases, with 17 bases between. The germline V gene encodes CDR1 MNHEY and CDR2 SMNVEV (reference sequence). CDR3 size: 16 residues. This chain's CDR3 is CASSLWAAGGDDTQYF. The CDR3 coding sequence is TGTGCCAGCAGTTTATGGGCAGCGGGTGGTGATGATACGCAGTATTTT.

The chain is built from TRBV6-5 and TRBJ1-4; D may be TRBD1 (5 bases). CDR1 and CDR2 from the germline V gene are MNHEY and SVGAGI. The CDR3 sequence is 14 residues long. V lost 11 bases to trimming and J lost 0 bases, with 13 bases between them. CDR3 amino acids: CAVGESATNEKLFF. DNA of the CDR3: TGTGCCGTAGGGGAATCTGCAACTAATGAAAAACTGTTTTTT.

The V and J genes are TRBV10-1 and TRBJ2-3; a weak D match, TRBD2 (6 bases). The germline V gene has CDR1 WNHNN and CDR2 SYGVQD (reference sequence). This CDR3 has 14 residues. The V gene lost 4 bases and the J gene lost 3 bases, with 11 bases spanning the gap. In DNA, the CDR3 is TGCGCCAGCAGTGCGCTAGCGCGGACAGATACGCAGTATTTT. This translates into CASSALARTDTQYF.

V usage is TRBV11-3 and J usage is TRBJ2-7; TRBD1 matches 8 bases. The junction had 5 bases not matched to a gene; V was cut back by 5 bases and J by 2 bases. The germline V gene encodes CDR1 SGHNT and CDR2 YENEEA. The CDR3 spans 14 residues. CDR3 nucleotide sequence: TGTGCCAGCAGCCCAGGGGGCCTACCCTACGAGCAGTACTTC. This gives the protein CASSPGGLPYEQYF. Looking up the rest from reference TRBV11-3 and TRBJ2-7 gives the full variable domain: EAGVVQSPRYKIIEKKQPVAFWCNPISGHNTLYWYLQNLGQGPELLIRYENEEAVDDSQLPKDRFSAERLKGVDSTLKIQPAELGDSAVYLCASSPGGLPYEQYFGPGTRLTVT.

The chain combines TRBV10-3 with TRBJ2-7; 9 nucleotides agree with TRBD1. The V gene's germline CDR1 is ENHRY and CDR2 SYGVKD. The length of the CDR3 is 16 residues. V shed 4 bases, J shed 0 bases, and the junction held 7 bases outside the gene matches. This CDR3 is CAISARTGASSYEQYF. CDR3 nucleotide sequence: TGTGCCATCAGTGCTAGGACAGGGGCAAGCTCCTACGAGCAGTACTTC.